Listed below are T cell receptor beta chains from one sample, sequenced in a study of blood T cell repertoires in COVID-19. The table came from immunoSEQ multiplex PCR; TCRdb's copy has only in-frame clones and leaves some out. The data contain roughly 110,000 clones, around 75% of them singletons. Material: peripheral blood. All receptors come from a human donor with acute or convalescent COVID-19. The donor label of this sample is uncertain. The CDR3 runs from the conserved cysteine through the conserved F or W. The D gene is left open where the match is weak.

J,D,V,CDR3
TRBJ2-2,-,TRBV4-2,CASSPDIWKNTGELFF
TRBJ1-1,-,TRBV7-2,CASSLAVGGHTEAFF
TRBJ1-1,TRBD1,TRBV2,CASSEGRQGRTTMNTEAFF
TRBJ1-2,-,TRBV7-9,CASSLAGANYGYTF
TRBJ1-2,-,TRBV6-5,CASWGDYGYTF
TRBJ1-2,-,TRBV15,CATSRDQRGSGYTF
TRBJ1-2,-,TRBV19,CASSIGGTNYGYTF
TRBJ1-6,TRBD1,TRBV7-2,CASSARQGWNSPLHF
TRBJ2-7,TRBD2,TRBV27,CASSLSRGSYSYEQYF
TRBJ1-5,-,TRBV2,CASNIYSNQPQHF
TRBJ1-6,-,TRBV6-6,CASSYSTPVNSPLHF
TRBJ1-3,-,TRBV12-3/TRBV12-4,CASKRVGGNTIYF
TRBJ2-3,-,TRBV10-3,CATLRDSVLITDTQYF
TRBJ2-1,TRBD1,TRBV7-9,CASSLKGAGNEQFF
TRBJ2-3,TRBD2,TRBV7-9,CASSLRVSGGADTQYF
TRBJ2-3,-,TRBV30,CAWSVRGRHTDTQYF
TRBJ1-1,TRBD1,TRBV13,CASSPRQGARAFF
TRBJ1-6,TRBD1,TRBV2,CASRRQGASPLHF
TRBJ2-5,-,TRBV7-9,CASSSRGGEKTQYF
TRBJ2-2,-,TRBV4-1,CASSQGPGNTGELFF
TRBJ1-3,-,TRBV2,CASRRTESSGNTIYF
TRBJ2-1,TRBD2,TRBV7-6,CASSLVVSSGGPILSYNEQFF
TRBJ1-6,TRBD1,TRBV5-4,CASSADRGLSPLHF
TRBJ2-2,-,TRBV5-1,CASSLALAGGLYTGELFF
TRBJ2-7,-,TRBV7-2,CASSFARSYEQYF
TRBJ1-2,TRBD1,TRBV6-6,CASRRMDRSNYGYTF
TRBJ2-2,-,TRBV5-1,CASNQRTGTPNTGELFF
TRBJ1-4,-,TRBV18,CASSILATNEKLFF
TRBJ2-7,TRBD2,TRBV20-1,CSASSSGGVYEQYF
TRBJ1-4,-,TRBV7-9,CASSLPPRMGAKLFF
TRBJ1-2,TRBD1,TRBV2,CASSPRGGQGIHGYTF
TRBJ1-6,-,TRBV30,CAWRTVGSYNSPLHF
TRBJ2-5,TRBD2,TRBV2,CASSEAVGTSGGETQYF